What follows are 25 T cell receptor beta chains derived from one specimen sequenced in a study of brain T cells in children with intractable seizures. The protocol was immunoSEQ multiplex PCR, while the TCRdb copy is restricted to in-frame clones and leaves out a portion. The sample has around 80,000 clones, roughly 89% seen once. Source: peripheral blood, taken at surgery. These receptors all stem from a girl between 2 and 10 years old with Rasmussen encephalitis and intractable seizures.

The chain is built from TRBV19 and TRBJ1-6, with 9 bases that match TRBD1. The germline gives CDR1 LNHDA, CDR2 SQIVND (reference sequence). With 4 bases clipped from V and 5 bases from J, the junction kept 9 bases outside the gene matches. CDR3 length: 17 amino acids. The CDR3 sequence is CASSTLTTGGDNSPLHF. As DNA, the CDR3 is TGTGCCAGTAGTACCCTAACTACAGGGGGCGATAATTCACCCCTCCACTTT.

This rearrangement joins TRBV7-9 to TRBJ2-2; tentatively, D is TRBD2 (6 bases). The CDR3 spans 14 residues. V was shortened by 0 bases and J by 7 bases, with 9 bases between the two germline ends. The germline CDR1 and CDR2 sequences are SEHNR and FQNEAQ (reference sequence). This chain's CDR3 is CASSLAAGIGELFF. The CDR3 DNA follows: TGTGCCAGCAGCTTAGCAGCGGGCATCGGGGAGCTGTTTTTT.

The V gene is TRBV11-3, the J gene TRBJ2-7, with D unresolved. The CDR3 runs 12 residues. Germline V CDR1 and CDR2: SGHNT, YENEEA. Trimming took off 4 bases at V and 5 bases at J, with 9 bases between the two ends. The CDR3 nucleotides are TGTGCCAGCAGCTCAACATCAGACGAGCAGTACTTC. Protein sequence: CASSSTSDEQYF.

V is TRBV2 and J is TRBJ2-1; 14 positions agree with TRBD2. V shed 0 bases, J shed 7 bases, and the junction held 5 bases outside the gene matches. Germline CDR1 SNHLY, CDR2 FYNNEI. The CDR3 has 17 residues. The CDR3 reads CASSEALTSGRVNEQFF. CDR3 nucleotides: TGTGCCAGCAGTGAAGCACTGACTAGCGGGAGGGTAAATGAGCAGTTCTTC.

This chain joins TRBV2 and TRBJ2-7, with 8 positions matching TRBD1. The V segment lost 7 bases and the J segment 0 bases; nucleotides outside the gene matches: 5. The CDR3 runs 14 residues. CDR1 and CDR2 from the germline V gene are SNHLY and FYNNEI. The CDR3 DNA follows: TGTGCCAGCAACCTACAGGGGGGCTCCTACGAGCAGTACTTC. Translating gives CASNLQGGSYEQYF.

V gene TRBV9 combines with J gene TRBJ2-1; 8 bases align to TRBD2. The ends lost 0 bases at V and 8 bases at J; junction bases unmatched: 7. There are 15 residues in the CDR3. Germline V gives CDR1 SGDLS, CDR2 YYNGEE. This CDR3 is CASSVEGGRRHEQFF. The CDR3 nucleotides are TGTGCCAGCAGCGTAGAGGGCGGGAGGAGGCATGAGCAGTTCTTC.

The CDR3 DNA reads TGTGCCAGCAGCTTGGAGGAGGCACTGCCGCTCCGCTCCTACGAGCAGTACTTC. This sequence encodes CASSLEEALPLRSYEQYF. The chain employs TRBV5-6 and TRBJ2-7; maybe TRBD2 (5 bases). V was cut by 0 bases and J by 0 bases, with 19 bases left in between. This CDR3 region has 18 residues. Per germline, CDR1 SGHDT and CDR2 YYEEEE.

The rearrangement uses TRBV5-6 and TRBJ2-7, with 11 nucleotides matching TRBD2. The CDR3 spans 18 residues. With V trimmed by 2 bases and J by 0 bases, 10 bases remained unmatched. Germline V CDR1 and CDR2: SGHDT, YYEEEE. The CDR3 sequence is CASSLVGLAGGFSYEQYF. For the CDR3, the DNA is TGTGCCAGCAGCTTAGTTGGTCTAGCGGGAGGTTTCTCCTACGAGCAGTACTTC.

The chain uses TRBV25-1 and TRBJ1-4; tentative D call: TRBD1 (5 bases). Trimming took off 6 bases at V and 10 bases at J, with 21 bases between the two ends. Germline V gives CDR1 MGHDK, CDR2 SYGVNS. This CDR3 comprises 15 residues. The CDR3 region is CASSSSTWGVGKLFF. The CDR3, as DNA: TGTGCCAGCAGCTCATCCACCTGGGGGGTGGGAAAACTGTTTTTT.

The chain employs TRBV10-1 and TRBJ2-3; TRBD1 agrees at 8 bases. V shed 4 bases and J 4 bases; nucleotides not matched to a gene: 13. The germline gives CDR1 WNHNN, CDR2 SYGVQD (reference sequence). The CDR3 has 17 residues. As DNA, the CDR3 is TGCGCCAGCAGTGGGGGACAGGACACACCGGGGGCAGATACGCAGTATTTT. Translating gives CASSGGQDTPGADTQYF.

The rearrangement uses TRBV6-5 and TRBJ1-3, with TRBD1 as a possible D gene (5 bases). The V end was cut by 9 bases, the J end by 2 bases, with 14 bases between. In germline, CDR1 is MNHEY, CDR2 SVGAGI. This CDR3 spans 14 amino acids. The CDR3 region has the DNA TGTGCCAGTAACCTTCGGGGGACTGGAAACACCATATATTTT. Translating gives CASNLRGTGNTIYF.

J is TRBJ2-1 and V is TRBV5-5, with D possibly matching TRBD2 (5 bases). The germline V gene has CDR1 SGHKS and CDR2 YYEKEE (reference sequence). This CDR3 has 14 residues. With 4 bases removed from V and 7 bases from J, the gap between germline ends came to 15 bases. CDR3 DNA sequence: TGTGCCAGCAGCGTAGGGAGCGACGGAAATGAGCAGTTCTTC. As protein: CASSVGSDGNEQFF.

The rearrangement uses TRBV30 and TRBJ1-5, with 8 bases aligning to TRBD1. This CDR3 has 17 residues. CDR1 is GTSNPN, CDR2 SVGIG, per germline (reference sequence). The junction had 9 bases not matched to a gene; V was cut back by 2 bases and J by 0 bases. The CDR3 bases are TGTGCCTGGAGTTCTTCAGGGGGCCTGTATAGCAATCAGCCCCAGCATTTT. Amino acids: CAWSSSGGLYSNQPQHF.

The chain joins TRBV7-9 to TRBJ2-1, with a tentative D call TRBD2 (6 bases). The CDR3 extends over 14 amino acids. Trimming took off 6 bases at V and 0 bases at J, with 9 bases between the two ends. Germline V gene lookup returns CDR1 SEHNR and CDR2 FQNEAQ (reference sequence). In DNA, the CDR3 is TGTGCCAGCAGGGCGGAGGGCTCCTACAATGAGCAGTTCTTC. Translated: CASRAEGSYNEQFF.

This clone was seen a single time. The genes are TRBV7-9 and TRBJ1-3, with D possibly being TRBD1 (5 bases). Germline values: CDR1 SEHNR, CDR2 FQNEAQ (reference sequence). Deletions cut 6 bases from V and 2 bases from J, with 8 bases between. This CDR3 contains 13 residues. CDR3 DNA sequence: TGTGCCAGCAGGCAGGGCACTGGAAACACCATATATTTT. This gives the protein CASRQGTGNTIYF.

The chain couples TRBV2 to TRBJ1-4; D is ambiguous. This CDR3 spans 11 amino acids. Trimming took 7 bases from V and 8 from J, leaving 8 bases between them. CDR1 and CDR2 from the germline V gene are SNHLY and FYNNEI. The CDR3, as DNA: TGTGCCAGCACCGGGTACGAAAAACTGTTTTTT. Protein sequence: CASTGYEKLFF.

Here the CDR3 reads CASSSDSAGGYTF. CDR3 DNA sequence: TGTGCCAGCAGCTCCGACAGTGCGGGGGGCTACACCTTC. This chain connects TRBV6-2 or TRBV6-3 to TRBJ1-2; tentative D call: TRBD1 (5 bases). CDR1 and CDR2 (germline): MNHEY, SVGEGT. CDR3 length: 13 amino acids. Trimming cost V 6 bases and J 8 bases, with 16 bases left between them.

V usage is TRBV9 and J usage is TRBJ1-6, with 11 bases aligning to TRBD1. J lost 12 bases, V lost 4 bases, and 6 bases had no gene match. Looked up from germline, CDR1 is SGDLS and CDR2 is YYNGEE. This CDR3 has 14 residues. The CDR3 reads CASSSRTGGEPLHF. CDR3 in DNA: TGTGCCAGCAGCTCTCGGACAGGGGGCGAACCCCTCCACTTT. The full variable domain, with the rest looked up from reference TRBV9 and TRBJ1-6, is DSGVTQTPKHLITATGQRVTLRCSPRSGDLSVYWYQQSLDQGLQFLIQYYNGEERAKGNILERFSAQQFPDLHSELNLSSLELGDSALYFCASSSRTGGEPLHFGNGTRLTVT.

This chain joins TRBV18 and TRBJ2-2, with D tentatively TRBD1 (6 bases). The germline V and J ends were trimmed by 1 base and 9 bases, with 9 bases remaining between them. Germline loops: CDR1 KGHSH, CDR2 LQKENI. This CDR3 has 13 residues. The CDR3 DNA reads TGTGCCAGCTCACCACACAGGGCCCGGGAGCTGTTTTTT. Translation gives CASSPHRARELFF.

V is TRBV27 and J is TRBJ2-7; the D is unclear. Germline V lookup: CDR1 MNHEY, CDR2 SMNVEV (reference sequence). Between the trimmed V and J ends, which lost 5 bases and 2 bases, there was a span of 10 bases. The CDR3 extends over 13 amino acids. CDR3 amino acids: CASSTRGPYEQYF. For the CDR3, the DNA is TGTGCCAGCAGTACCCGTGGCCCCTACGAGCAGTACTTC.

The rearrangement uses TRBV6-5 and TRBJ2-1; 9 nucleotides agree with TRBD1. The V gene's germline CDR1 is MNHEY and CDR2 SVGAGI. There are 13 residues in the CDR3. The CDR3, as DNA: TGTGGAGTATCACAGGGGGCGAGGAATGAGCAGTTCTTC. Its protein is CGVSQGARNEQFF.

This chain uses TRBV5-6 with TRBJ1-1, with D possibly matching TRBD1 (6 bases). The V gene lost 4 bases and the J gene lost 5 bases, with 21 bases spanning the gap. Germline CDR1 reads SGHDT; CDR2 reads YYEEEE. This CDR3 spans 16 amino acids. Here the CDR3 DNA reads TGTGCCAGCAGCCGATTCTTGGGGGGGCTTTATACTGAAGCTTTCTTT. It specifies CASSRFLGGLYTEAFF.

The chain is built from TRBV11-3 and TRBJ1-2; maybe TRBD1 (5 bases). V lost 2 bases, J lost 8 bases, and 12 bases lay in between. The germline V gene encodes CDR1 SGHNT and CDR2 YENEEA. The CDR3 is made up of 13 amino acids. The CDR3 loop reads CASSLSGFEGYTF. CDR3 nucleotide sequence: TGTGCCAGCAGCTTATCAGGGTTCGAGGGCTACACCTTC.

The chain's CDR3 is CAWSVRAGVTGELFF. For the CDR3, the DNA is TGTGCCTGGAGTGTAAGGGCAGGAGTCACCGGGGAGCTGTTTTTT. The chain couples TRBV30 to TRBJ2-2; the D is unclear. Germline V lookup: CDR1 GTSNPN, CDR2 SVGIG (reference sequence). This CDR3 has 15 amino acids. The ends were cut back, 0 bases at V and 4 bases at J, with 12 bases in the middle.

V is TRBV6-5 and J is TRBJ2-5; no firm D call. CDR3 length equals 14 residues. Trimming cost V 10 bases and J 1 base, with 16 bases left between them. Germline values: CDR1 MNHEY, CDR2 SVGAGI. The DNA of the CDR3 is TGTGCCACGATCCCCCGCCGGCCCCAAGAGACCCAGTACTTC. The encoded protein is CATIPRRPQETQYF.